The source of this TCR beta chain is a study of graft-versus-host responses after intestinal transplantation. Looking at the study overall: Induction using anti-thymocyte globulin, followed by tacrolimus and steroids for about 3 years, was given to all recipients.

Repertoires were generated with immunoSEQ multiplex PCR, while TCRdb's copy carries only in-frame clones and drops some. Among some 15,000 clones listed, 79% were seen once. Study-wide results and caveats: Researchers found GvH clones in recipient marrow, and some showed up first in ileum or blood. When patients had graft-donor T cell macrochimerism, their allografts held high graft-versus-host to host-versus-graft clonal ratios. Among circulating GvH clones, peak levels were associated with early post-transplant declines in HvG clones.

Graft tissue processing released intraepithelial and lamina propria lymphocytes. This clone was detected once. Antigen: not known. Germline assignment: CDR1 SGHTA and CDR2 FQGTGA. The CDR3 runs 13 residues. Trimming took off 3 bases at V and 2 bases at J, with 5 bases between the two ends. Sequenced here: ileum tissue, sampled around 69 weeks after intestinal transplant. The chain couples TRBV7-3 to TRBJ2-1; either TRBD1 or TRBD2 may fit D (5 bases each). The TCR was taken from a human patient who received an intestinal transplant, so some T cells may come from the graft donor. The CDR3 DNA reads as TGTGCCAGCAGCTTGGGGGCCTACAATGAGCAGTTCTTC. Protein product: CASSLGAYNEQFF.